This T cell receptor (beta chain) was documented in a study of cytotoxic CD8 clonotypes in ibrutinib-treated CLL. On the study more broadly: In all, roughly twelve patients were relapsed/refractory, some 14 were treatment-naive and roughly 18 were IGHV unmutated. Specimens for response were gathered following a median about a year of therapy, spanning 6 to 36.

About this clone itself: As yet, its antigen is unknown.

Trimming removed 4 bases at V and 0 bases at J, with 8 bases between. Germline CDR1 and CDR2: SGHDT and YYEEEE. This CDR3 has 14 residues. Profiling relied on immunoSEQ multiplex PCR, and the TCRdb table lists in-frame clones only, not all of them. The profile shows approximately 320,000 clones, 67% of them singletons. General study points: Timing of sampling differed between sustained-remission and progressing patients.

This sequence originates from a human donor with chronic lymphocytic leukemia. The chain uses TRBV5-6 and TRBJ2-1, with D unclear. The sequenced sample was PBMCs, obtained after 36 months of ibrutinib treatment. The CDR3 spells CASSRLSSYNEQFF. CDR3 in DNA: TGTGCCAGCAGCCGGCTAAGCTCCTACAATGAGCAGTTCTTC. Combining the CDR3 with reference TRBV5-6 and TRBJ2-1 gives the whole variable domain DAGVTQSPTHLIKTRGQQVTLRCSPKSGHDTVSWYQQALGQGPQFIFQYYEEEERQRGNFPDRFSGHQFPNYSSELNVNALLLGDSALYLCASSRLSSYNEQFFGPGTRLTVL.